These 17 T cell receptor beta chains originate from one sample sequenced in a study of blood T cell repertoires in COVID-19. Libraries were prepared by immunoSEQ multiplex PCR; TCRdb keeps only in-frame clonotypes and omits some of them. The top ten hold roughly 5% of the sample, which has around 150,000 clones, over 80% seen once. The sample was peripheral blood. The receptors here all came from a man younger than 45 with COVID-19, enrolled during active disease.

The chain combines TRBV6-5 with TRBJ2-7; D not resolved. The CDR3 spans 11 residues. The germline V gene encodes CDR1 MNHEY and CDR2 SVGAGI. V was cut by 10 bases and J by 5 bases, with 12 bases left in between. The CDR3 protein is CATRTADEQYF. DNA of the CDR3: TGTGCCACCCGCACGGCGGACGAGCAGTACTTC.

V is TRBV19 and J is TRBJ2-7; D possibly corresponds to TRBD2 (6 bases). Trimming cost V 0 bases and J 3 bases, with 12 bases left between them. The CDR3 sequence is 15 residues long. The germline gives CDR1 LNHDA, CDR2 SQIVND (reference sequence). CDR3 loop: CASSIEPGLLYEQYF. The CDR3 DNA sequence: TGTGCCAGTAGTATAGAACCAGGACTACTCTACGAGCAGTACTTC.

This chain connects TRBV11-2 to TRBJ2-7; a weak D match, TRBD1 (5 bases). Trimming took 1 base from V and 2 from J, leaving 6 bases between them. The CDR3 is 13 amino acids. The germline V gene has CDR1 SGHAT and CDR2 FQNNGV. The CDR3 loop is CASSLGQTYEQYF. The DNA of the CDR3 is TGTGCCAGCAGCTTAGGACAGACCTACGAGCAGTACTTC.

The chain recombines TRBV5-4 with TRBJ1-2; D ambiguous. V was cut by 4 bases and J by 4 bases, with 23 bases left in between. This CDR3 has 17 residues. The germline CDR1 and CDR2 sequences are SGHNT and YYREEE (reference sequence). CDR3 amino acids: CASSVDETAVPSYGYTF. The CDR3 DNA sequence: TGTGCCAGCAGCGTGGATGAGACTGCGGTCCCCTCCTATGGCTACACCTTC.

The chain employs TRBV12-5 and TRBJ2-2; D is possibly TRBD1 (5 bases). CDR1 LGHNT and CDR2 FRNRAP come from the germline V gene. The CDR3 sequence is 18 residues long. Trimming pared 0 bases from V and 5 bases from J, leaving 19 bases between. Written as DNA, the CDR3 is TGTGCTAGTGGTTTGGTAGTAGCACCAGGGTCGGTTACCGGGGAGCTGTTTTTT. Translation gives CASGLVVAPGSVTGELFF. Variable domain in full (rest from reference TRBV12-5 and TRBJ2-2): DARVTQTPRHKVTEMGQEVTMRCQPILGHNTVFWYRQTMMQGLELLAYFRNRAPLDDSGMPKDRFSAEMPDATLATLKIQPSEPRDSAVYFCASGLVVAPGSVTGELFFGEGSRLTVL.

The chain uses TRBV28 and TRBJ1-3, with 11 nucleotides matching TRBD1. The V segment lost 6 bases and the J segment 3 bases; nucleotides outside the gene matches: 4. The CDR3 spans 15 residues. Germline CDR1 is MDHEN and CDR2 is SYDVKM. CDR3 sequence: CASRGQGVFGNTIYF. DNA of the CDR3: TGTGCCAGCAGGGGACAGGGGGTATTTGGAAACACCATATATTTT.

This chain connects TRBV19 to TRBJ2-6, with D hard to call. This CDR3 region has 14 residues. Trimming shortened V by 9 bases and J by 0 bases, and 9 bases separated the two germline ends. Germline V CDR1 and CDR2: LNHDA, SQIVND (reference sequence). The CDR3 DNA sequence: TGTGCCAGCCGTCTTTCCTCTGGGGCCAACGTCCTGACTTTC. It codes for CASRLSSGANVLTF.

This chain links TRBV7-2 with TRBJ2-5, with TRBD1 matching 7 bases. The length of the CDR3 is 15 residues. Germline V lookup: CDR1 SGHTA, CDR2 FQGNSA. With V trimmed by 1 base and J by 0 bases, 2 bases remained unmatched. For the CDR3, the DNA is TGTGCCAGCAGCTTAGGACAGGGTTACCAAGAGACCCAGTACTTC. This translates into CASSLGQGYQETQYF.

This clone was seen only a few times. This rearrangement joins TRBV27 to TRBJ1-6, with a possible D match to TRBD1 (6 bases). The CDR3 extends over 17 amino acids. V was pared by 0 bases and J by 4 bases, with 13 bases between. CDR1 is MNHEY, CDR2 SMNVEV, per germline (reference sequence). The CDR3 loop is CASSLSIRGAYNSPLHF. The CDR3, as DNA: TGTGCCAGCAGTTTATCGATTCGGGGGGCTTATAATTCACCCCTCCACTTT.

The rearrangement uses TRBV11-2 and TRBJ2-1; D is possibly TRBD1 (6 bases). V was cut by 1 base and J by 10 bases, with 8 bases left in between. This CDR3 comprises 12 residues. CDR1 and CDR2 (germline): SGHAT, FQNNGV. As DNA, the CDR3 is TGTGCCAGCAGCTTAGGAGGGGGAGAGCAGTTCTTC. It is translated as CASSLGGGEQFF.

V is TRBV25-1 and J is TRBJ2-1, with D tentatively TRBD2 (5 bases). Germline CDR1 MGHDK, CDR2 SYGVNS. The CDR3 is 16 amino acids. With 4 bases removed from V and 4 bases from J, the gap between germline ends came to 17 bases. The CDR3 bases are TGTGCCAGCAGTGTAGGGAGTGCAAATACTTACAATGAGCAGTTCTTC. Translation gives CASSVGSANTYNEQFF. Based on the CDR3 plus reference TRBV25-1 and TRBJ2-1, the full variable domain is EADIYQTPRYLVIGTGKKITLECSQTMGHDKMYWYQQDPGMELHLIHYSYGVNSTEKGDLSSESTVSRIRTEHFPLTLESARPSHTSQYLCASSVGSANTYNEQFFGPGTRLTVL.

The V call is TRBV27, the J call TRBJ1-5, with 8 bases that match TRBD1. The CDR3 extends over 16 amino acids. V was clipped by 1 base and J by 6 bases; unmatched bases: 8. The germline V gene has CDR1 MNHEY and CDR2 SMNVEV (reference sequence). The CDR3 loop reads CASSLYQGASIQPQHF. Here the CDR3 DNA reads TGTGCCAGCAGTTTATATCAGGGGGCGTCCATTCAGCCCCAGCATTTT.

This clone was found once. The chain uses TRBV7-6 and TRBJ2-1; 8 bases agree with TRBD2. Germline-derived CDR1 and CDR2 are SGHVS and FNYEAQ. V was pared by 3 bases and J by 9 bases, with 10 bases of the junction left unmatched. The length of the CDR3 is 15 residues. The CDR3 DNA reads TGTGCCAGCAGCTTTCCGGGACTAGGGGCAACTGAGCAGTTCTTC. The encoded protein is CASSFPGLGATEQFF.

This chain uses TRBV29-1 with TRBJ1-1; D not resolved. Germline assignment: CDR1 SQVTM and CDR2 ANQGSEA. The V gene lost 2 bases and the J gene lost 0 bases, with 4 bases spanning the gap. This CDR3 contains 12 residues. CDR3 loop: CSVEIMNTEAFF. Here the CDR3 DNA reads TGCAGCGTTGAAATAATGAACACTGAAGCTTTCTTT.

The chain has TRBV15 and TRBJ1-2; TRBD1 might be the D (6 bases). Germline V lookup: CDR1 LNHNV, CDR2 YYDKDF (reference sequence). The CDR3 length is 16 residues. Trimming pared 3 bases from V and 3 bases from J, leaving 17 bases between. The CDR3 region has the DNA TGTGCCACCAGCAGGGGAAGTGGACAGATATACTATGGCTACACCTTC. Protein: CATSRGSGQIYYGYTF. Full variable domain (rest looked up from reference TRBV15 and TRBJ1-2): DAMVIQNPRYQVTQFGKPVTLSCSQTLNHNVMYWYQQKSSQAPKLLFHYYDKDFNNEADTPDNFQSRRPNTSFCFLDIRSPGLGDTAMYLCATSRGSGQIYYGYTFGSGTRLTVV.

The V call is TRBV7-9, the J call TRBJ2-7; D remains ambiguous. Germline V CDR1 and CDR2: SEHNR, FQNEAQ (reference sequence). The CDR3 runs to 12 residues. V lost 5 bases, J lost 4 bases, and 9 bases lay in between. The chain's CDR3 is CASSPREYEQYF. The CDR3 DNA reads TGTGCCAGCAGCCCCCGTGAGTACGAGCAGTACTTC.

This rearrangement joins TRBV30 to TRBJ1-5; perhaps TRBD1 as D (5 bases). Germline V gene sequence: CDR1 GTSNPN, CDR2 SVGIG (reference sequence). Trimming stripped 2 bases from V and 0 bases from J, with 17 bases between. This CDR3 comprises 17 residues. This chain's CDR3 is CAWSPSRTSNSNQPQHF. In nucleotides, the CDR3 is TGTGCCTGGAGTCCGTCCCGGACAAGTAATAGCAATCAGCCCCAGCATTTT. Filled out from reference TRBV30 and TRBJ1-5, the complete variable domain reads SQTIHQWPATLVQPVGSPLSLECTVEGTSNPNLYWYRQAAGRGLQLLFYSVGIGQISSEVPQNLSASRPQDRQFILSSKKLLLSDSGFYLCAWSPSRTSNSNQPQHFGDGTRLSIL.